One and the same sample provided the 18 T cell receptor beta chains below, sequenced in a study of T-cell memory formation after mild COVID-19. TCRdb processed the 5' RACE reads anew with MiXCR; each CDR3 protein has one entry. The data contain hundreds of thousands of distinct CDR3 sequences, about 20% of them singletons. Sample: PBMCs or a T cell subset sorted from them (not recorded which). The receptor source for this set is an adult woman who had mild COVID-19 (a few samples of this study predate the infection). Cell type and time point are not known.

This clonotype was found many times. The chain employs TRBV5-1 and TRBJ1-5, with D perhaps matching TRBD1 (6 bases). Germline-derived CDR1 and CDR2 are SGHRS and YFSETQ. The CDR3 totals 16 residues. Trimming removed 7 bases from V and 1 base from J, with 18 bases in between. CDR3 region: CASAAMPGASNQPQHF. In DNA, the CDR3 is TGCGCCAGCGCCGCCATGCCGGGGGCCAGCAATCAGCCCCAGCATTTT. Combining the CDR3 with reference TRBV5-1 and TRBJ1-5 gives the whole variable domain KAGVTQTPRYLIKTRGQQVTLSCSPISGHRSVSWYQQTPGQGLQFLFEYFSETQRNKGNFPGRFSGRQFSNSRSEMNVSTLELGDSALYLCASAAMPGASNQPQHFGDGTRLSIL.

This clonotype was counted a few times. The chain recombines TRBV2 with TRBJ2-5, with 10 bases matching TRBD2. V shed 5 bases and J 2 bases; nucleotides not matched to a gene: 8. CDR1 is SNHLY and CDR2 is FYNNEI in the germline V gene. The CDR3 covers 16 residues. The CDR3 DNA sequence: TGTGCCAGCAGTCCCCGGACTAGCGGTCGGCAAGAGACCCAGTACTTC. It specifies CASSPRTSGRQETQYF.

The CDR3 DNA sequence: TGTGCCAGCAGCTCCAAGACAGAGACCCAGTACTTC. Encoded protein: CASSSKTETQYF. V usage is TRBV7-9 and J usage is TRBJ2-5; D is unresolved. Germline lookup yields CDR1 SEHNR and CDR2 FQNEAQ (reference sequence). This CDR3 has 12 amino acids. V shed 4 bases and J shed 4 bases, with 7 bases lying between them.

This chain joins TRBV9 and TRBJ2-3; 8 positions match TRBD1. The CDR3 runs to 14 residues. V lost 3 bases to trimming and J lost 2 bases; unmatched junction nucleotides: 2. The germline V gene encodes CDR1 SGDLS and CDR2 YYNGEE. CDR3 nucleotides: TGTGCCAGCAGCGCGACAGGGGTCACAGATACGCAGTATTTT. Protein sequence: CASSATGVTDTQYF.

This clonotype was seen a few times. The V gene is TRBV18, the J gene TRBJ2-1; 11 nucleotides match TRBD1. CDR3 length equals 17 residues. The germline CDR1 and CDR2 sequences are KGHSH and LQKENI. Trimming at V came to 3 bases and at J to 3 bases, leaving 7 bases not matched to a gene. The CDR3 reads CASSPGTGGHFYNEQFF. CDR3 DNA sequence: TGTGCCAGCTCACCGGGGACAGGGGGACATTTCTACAATGAGCAGTTCTTC.

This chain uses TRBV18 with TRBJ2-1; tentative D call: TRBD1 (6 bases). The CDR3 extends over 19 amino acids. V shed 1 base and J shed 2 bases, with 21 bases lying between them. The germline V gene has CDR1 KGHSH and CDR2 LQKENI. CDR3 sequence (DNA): TGTGCCAGCTCACCACTAATGTCAACAGGGCAAAGGGCCTACAATGAGCAGTTCTTC. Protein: CASSPLMSTGQRAYNEQFF.

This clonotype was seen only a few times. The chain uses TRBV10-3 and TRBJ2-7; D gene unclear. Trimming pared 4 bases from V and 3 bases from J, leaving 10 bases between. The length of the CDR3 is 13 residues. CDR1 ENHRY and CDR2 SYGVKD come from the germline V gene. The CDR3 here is CAISVGVDYEQYF. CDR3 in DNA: TGTGCCATCAGTGTTGGTGTAGACTACGAGCAGTACTTC.

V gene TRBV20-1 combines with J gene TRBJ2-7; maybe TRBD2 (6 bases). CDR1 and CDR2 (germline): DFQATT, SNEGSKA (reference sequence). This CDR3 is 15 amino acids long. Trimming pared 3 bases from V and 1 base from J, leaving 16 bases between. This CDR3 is CSASDPREPSYEQYF. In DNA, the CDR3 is TGCAGTGCTAGCGATCCCCGGGAGCCATCCTACGAGCAGTACTTC.

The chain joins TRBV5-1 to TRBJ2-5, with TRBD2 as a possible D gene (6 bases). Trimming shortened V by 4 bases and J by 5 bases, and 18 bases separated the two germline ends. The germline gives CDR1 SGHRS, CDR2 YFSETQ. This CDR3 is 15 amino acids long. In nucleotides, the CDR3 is TGCGCCAGCAGCCTTCAGGGAGGTTTTAGGGAGACCCAGTACTTC. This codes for CASSLQGGFRETQYF.

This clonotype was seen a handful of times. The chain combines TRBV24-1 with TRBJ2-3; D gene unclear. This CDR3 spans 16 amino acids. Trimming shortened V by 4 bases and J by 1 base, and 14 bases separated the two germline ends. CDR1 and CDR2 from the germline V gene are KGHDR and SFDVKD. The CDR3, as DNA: TGTGCCACCAGTGACCGAGGTGGCGGCGGCACAGATACGCAGTATTTT. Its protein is CATSDRGGGGTDTQYF.

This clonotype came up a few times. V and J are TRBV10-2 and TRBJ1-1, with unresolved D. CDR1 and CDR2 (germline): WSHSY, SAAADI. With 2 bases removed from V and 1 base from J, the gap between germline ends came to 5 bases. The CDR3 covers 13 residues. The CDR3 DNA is TGCGCCAGCAGTGAGGACCCGAACACTGAAGCTTTCTTT. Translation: CASSEDPNTEAFF.

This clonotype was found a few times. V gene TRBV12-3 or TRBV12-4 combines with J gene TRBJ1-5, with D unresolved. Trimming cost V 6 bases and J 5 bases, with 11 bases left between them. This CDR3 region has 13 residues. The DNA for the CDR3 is TGTGCCAGCAGGAGAAACAAGGATCAGCCCCAGCATTTT. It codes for CASRRNKDQPQHF.

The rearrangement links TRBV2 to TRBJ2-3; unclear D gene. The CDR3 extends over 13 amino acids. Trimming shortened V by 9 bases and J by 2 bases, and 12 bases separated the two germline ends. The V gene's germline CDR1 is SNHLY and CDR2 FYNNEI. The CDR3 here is CARQQSLTDTQYF. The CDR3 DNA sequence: TGTGCCAGACAACAGTCCCTCACAGATACGCAGTATTTT.

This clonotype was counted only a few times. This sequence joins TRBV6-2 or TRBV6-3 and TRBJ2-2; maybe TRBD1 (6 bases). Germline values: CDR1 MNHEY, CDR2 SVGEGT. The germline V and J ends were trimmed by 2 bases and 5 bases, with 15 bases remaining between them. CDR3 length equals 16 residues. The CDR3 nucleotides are TGTGCCAGCAGTTACAATTTCGCAGGGGAAACCGGGGAGCTGTTTTTT. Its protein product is CASSYNFAGETGELFF.

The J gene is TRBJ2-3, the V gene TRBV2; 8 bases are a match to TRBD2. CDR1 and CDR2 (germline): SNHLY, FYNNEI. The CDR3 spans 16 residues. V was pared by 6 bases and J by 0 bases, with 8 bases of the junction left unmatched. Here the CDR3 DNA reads TGTGCCAGCAGGGGAGCGGGGGCCAGTAGCACAGATACGCAGTATTTT. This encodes CASRGAGASSTDTQYF.

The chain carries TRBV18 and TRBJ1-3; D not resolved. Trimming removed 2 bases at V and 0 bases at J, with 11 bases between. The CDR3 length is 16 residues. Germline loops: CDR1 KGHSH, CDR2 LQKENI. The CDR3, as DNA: TGTGCCAGCTCACCATCAGTTCTGCACTCTGGAAACACCATATATTTT. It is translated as CASSPSVLHSGNTIYF. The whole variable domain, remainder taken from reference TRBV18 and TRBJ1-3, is NAGVMQNPRHLVRRRGQEARLRCSPMKGHSHVYWYRQLPEEGLKFMVYLQKENIIDESGMPKERFSAEFPKEGPSILRIQQVVRGDSAAYFCASSPSVLHSGNTIYFGEGSWLTVV.

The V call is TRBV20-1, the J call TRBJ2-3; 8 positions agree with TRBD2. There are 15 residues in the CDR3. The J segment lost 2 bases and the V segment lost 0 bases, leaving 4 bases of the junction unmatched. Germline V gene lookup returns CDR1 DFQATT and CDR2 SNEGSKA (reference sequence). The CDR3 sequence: CSARDPRGVTDTQYF. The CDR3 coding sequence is TGCAGTGCTAGAGATCCGCGGGGGGTCACAGATACGCAGTATTTT.

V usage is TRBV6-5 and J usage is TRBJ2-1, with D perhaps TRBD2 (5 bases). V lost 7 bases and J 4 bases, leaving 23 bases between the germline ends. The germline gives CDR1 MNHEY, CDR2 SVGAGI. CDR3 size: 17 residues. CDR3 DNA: TGTGCCAGCAATACTCGTCGGGGATCCAAATTATACAATGAGCAGTTCTTC. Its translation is CASNTRRGSKLYNEQFF.